This T cell receptor (beta chain) was profiled in a study of blood T cells in healthy people across ages. Study results and caveats: More naive CD4+ cells and higher diversity marked long-lived donors relative to aged donors.

Aged about 6 to 95, donors were systemically healthy Caucasians from Russia. Each of the donors had approximately 10 milliliters of peripheral blood drawn into EDTA-treated Vacutainer tubes. Samples had at least 6.5 million PBMCs isolated from them. PCR was performed a second time for 7 to 11 cycles using a sample-barcoded 5' primer and a J-beta primer mix. From the 5' RACE reads, TCRdb called clonotypes with MiXCR, one entry per CDR3 protein. The profile covers 980,000 or so distinct CDR3 sequences, with around 46% appearing a single time and roughly 13% taken by the ten largest. In the case of this clonotype: Its antigen is undetermined.

Germline V lookup: CDR1 LNHDA, CDR2 SQIVND (reference sequence). The CDR3 covers 15 residues. Trimming stripped 7 bases from V and 2 bases from J, with 15 bases between. The sequence was collected from a man younger than 45 in good health. The chain combines TRBV19 with TRBJ1-5; D not resolved. Sample: blood. CDR3 bases: TGTGCCAGTATGAGATCGGAGGTGGGCAATCAGCCCCAGCATTTT. Protein product: CASMRSEVGNQPQHF.